This T cell receptor beta chain emerged from a study of cytomegalovirus exposure and HLA in healthy donors. About the research overall: Out of 398 genotyped donors, approximately 84% belonged to the Caucasian-associated ancestry cluster.

Overall study findings and caveats: It was shown in a later analysis that HLA-associated TCR beta chains were more clonally expanded than other, equally common chains.

Primers included in the PCR were 60 Vbeta and 13 Jbeta primers. Original processing methods: Later work found around 72 million unique TCR beta chains, with approximately 12 million shared. The protocol was immunoSEQ multiplex PCR, while the TCRdb copy is restricted to in-frame clones and leaves out a portion. V, J and clone size derive from that table, while D and trimming were established from the DNA sequence. This sample has a few hundred thousand clones, with roughly 89% found just once. The CDR3 runs to 17 residues. With 0 bases removed from V and 4 bases from J, the gap between germline ends came to 18 bases. Germline values: CDR1 LNHDA, CDR2 SQIVND (reference sequence). As for this clone: The target antigen is unknown.

The receptor was isolated from a young woman in good health and CMV-seronegative. V gene TRBV19 combines with J gene TRBJ1-2, with D possibly TRBD1 on 6 matching bases. The sequenced sample was PBMCs. The CDR3 region is CASSIESGGAFGYGYTF. The DNA for the CDR3 is TGTGCCAGTAGTATAGAATCCGGGGGGGCGTTCGGCTATGGCTACACCTTC.